This T cell receptor beta chain was found in a study of blood T cell repertoires in COVID-19. Produced via immunoSEQ multiplex PCR; TCRdb's table is partial and in-frame only. The sample has over 150,000 clones, approximately 88% seen once; the top ten hold 2.5% to 3.5%. Germline assignment: CDR1 MNHEY and CDR2 SMNVEV (reference sequence). Trimming removed 2 bases from V and 3 bases from J; junction bases left unmatched: 6. The length of the CDR3 is 15 residues. The sequence came from a woman aged 25 to 39 who had recovered from COVID-19. The rearrangement joins TRBV27 to TRBJ2-7; 8 bases fit TRBD1. Sample: PBMCs or T cells enriched from blood (not recorded which). The CDR3 DNA follows: TGTGCCAGCAGTTTAAGGGCAGGGGGCGGCTACGAGCAGTACTTC. It specifies CASSLRAGGGYEQYF.